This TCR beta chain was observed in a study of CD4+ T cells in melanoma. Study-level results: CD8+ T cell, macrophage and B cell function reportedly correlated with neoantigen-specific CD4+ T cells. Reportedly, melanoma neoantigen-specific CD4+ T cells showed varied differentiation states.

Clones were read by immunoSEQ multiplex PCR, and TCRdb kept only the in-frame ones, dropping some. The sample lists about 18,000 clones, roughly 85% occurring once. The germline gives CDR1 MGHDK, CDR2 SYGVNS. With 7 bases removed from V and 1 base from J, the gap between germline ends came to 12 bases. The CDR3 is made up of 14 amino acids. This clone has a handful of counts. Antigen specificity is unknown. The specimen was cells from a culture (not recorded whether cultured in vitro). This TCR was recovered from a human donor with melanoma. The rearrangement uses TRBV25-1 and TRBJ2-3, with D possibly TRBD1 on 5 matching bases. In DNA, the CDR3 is TGTGCCAGCACCAAGGGGTCGGGCACAGATACGCAGTATTTT. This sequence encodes CASTKGSGTDTQYF.